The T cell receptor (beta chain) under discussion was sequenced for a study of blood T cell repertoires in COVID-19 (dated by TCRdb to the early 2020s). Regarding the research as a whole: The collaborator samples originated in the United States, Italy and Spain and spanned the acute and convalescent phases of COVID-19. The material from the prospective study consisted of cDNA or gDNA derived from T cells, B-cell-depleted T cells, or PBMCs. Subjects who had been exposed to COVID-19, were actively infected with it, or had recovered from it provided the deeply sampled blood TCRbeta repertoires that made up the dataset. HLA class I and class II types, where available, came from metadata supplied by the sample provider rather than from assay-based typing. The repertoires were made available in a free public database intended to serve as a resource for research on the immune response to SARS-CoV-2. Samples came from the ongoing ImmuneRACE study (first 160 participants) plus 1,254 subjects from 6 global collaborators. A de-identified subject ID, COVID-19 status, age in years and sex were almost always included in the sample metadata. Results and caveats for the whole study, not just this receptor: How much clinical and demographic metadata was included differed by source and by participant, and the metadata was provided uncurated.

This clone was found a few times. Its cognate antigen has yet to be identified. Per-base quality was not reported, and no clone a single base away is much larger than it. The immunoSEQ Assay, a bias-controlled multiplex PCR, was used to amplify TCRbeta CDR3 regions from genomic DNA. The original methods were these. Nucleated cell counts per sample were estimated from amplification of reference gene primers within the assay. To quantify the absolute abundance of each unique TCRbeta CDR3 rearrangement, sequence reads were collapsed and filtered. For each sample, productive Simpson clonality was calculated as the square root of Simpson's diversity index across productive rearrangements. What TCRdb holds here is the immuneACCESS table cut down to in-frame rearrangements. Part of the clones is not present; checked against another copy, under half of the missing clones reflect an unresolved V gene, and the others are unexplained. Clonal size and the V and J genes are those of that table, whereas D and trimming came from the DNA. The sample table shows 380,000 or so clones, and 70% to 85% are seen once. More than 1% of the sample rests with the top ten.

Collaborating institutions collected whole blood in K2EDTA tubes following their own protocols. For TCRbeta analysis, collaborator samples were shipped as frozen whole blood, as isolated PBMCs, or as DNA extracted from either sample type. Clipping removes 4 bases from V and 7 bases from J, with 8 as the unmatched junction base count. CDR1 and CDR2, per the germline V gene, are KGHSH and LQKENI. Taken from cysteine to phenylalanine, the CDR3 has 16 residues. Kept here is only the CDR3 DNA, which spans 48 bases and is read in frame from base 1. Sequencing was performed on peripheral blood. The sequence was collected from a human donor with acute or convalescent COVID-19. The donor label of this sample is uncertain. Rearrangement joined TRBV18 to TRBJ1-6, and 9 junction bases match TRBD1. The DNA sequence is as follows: TGTGCCAGCTCACTCGCCTCCGGGACAGGGAATTCACCCCTCCACTTT. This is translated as CASSLASGTGNSPLHF. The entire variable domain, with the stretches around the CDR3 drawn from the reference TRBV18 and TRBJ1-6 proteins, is NAGVMQNPRHLVRRRGQEARLRCSPMKGHSHVYWYRQLPEEGLKFMVYLQKENIIDESGMPKERFSAEFPKEGPSILRIQQVVRGDSAAYFCASSLASGTGNSPLHFGNGTRLTVT.